The clone carrying this T cell receptor (beta chain) was seen repeatedly, ten times or more. The antigen is not known. This specimen belongs to a study of T cell repertoires in cytomegalovirus infection. The overall study: Public signatures in TCR beta pointed to CMV infection and matching HLA type. Study-wide points: The study identified carriers of CMV plus the relevant HLA from cumulative public TCR beta family frequency. There were HLA-C-restricted CMV-specific TCR beta clonotypes dominating the ex vivo response.

Germline CDR1 SGHVS, CDR2 FNYEAQ. With V trimmed by 4 bases and J by 4 bases, 3 bases remained unmatched. CDR3 size: 15 residues. One entry per CDR3 protein results from TCRdb running MiXCR on the reads. This sample yields approximately 180,000 distinct CDR3 sequences, of which roughly 9.8% are seen a single time; approximately 4.6% belongs to the top ten. V is TRBV7-6 and J is TRBJ2-1; 11 nucleotides align to TRBD2. Input material: PBMCs. The TCR comes from a human donor in good health (CMV status not recorded). Some clones in this sample may be carry-over from other donors' samples. DNA of the CDR3: TGTGCCAGCAGCTCCGGGACTAGCGGATACAATGAGCAGTTCTTC. This sequence encodes CASSSGTSGYNEQFF. The variable domain in full, completed from reference TRBV7-6 and TRBJ2-1, reads GAGVSQSPRYKVTKRGQDVALRCDPISGHVSLYWYRQALGQGPEFLTYFNYEAQQDKSGLPNDRFSAERPEGSISTLTIQRTEQRDSAMYRCASSSGTSGYNEQFFGPGTRLTVL.